What follows is one T cell receptor beta chain and its context. Antigen: not known. V was clipped by 4 bases and J by 1 base; unmatched bases: 0. Germline CDR1 reads SGHRS; CDR2 reads YFSETQ. This CDR3 is built from 13 residues. The method for making cDNA was 5'RACE, and it used 10-nucleotide random UMIs. The authors obtained over 160 million TCR-beta sequences from 15-18 subjects per sequencing run. MiXCR, applied by TCRdb to the 5' RACE reads, yields one record per CDR3 protein. The sample yields more than 45,000 distinct CDR3 sequences, under 4.5% seen once. The data are from a study of neurological immune-mediated disorders. Study-wide findings and caveats: There were no CDR3 amino acid sequences shared by expanded clones across subjects, a result suggesting private repertoires in all groups. When repertoires were grouped phylogenetically, those of 18 of 34 multiple sclerosis patients fell into one related-CDR3 cluster, a possible signature.

The sequencing sample was made of PBMCs. The rearrangement links TRBV5-1 to TRBJ1-1; 8 bases are a match to TRBD1. The sequence derives from a woman under 40 with multiple sclerosis. The CDR3 nucleotides read TGCGCCAGCAGCACAGGGGGGAACACTGAAGCTTTCTTT. It encodes CASSTGGNTEAFF. Combining the CDR3 with reference TRBV5-1 and TRBJ1-1 gives the whole variable domain KAGVTQTPRYLIKTRGQQVTLSCSPISGHRSVSWYQQTPGQGLQFLFEYFSETQRNKGNFPGRFSGRQFSNSRSEMNVSTLELGDSALYLCASSTGGNTEAFFGQGTRLTVV.